These 13 T cell receptor beta chains came from one sample sequenced in a study of ipilimumab plus nivolumab after autologous stem cell transplantation. Profiling relied on immunoSEQ multiplex PCR, and the TCRdb table lists in-frame clones only, not all of them. The sample lists 17,000 or so clones; more than 65% were seen once. Source: PBMCs, taken in a trial of ipilimumab plus nivolumab as post-transplant consolidation. Receptors were obtained from a male donor with diffuse large B-cell lymphoma.

The chain links TRBV6-4 to TRBJ2-2, with unresolved D. This CDR3 is 13 amino acids long. The V gene's germline CDR1 is MRHNA and CDR2 SNTAGT. V dropped 5 bases and J dropped 3 bases, with 7 bases sitting between them. The DNA for the CDR3 is TGTGCCAGCAGTCCCGTCTACACCGGGGAGCTGTTTTTT. Translated, it gives CASSPVYTGELFF.

This clone was detected only a few times. The chain carries TRBV7-2 and TRBJ2-2; D may be TRBD1 or TRBD2 (5 bases each). Deletions cut 3 bases from V and 2 bases from J, with 10 bases between. From germline, CDR1 is SGHTA and CDR2 FQGNSA. The CDR3 runs to 15 residues. Here the CDR3 reads CASSLGRINTGELFF. CDR3 DNA sequence: TGTGCCAGCAGCTTGGGACGGATTAACACCGGGGAGCTGTTTTTT.

CDR3 loop: CSGNGPGNTIYF. DNA for the CDR3: TGCAGCGGCAACGGGCCAGGAAACACCATATATTTT. The rearrangement joins TRBV29-1 to TRBJ1-3, with D uncertain. CDR1 and CDR2 from the germline V gene are SQVTM and ANQGSEA. The CDR3 length is 12 residues. V dropped 7 bases and J dropped 4 bases, with 11 bases sitting between them.

V is TRBV14 and J is TRBJ2-1; perhaps TRBD2 as D (5 bases). Germline CDR1 is SGHDN and CDR2 is FVKESK. The CDR3 sequence is 16 residues long. Trimming removed 4 bases from V and 6 bases from J, with 19 bases in between. CDR3 loop: CASSPHFGEMVNEQFF. DNA for the CDR3: TGTGCCAGCAGCCCGCATTTCGGGGAGATGGTCAATGAGCAGTTCTTC.

This clone was detected only a few times. This chain links TRBV5-1 with TRBJ2-1; 7 positions agree with TRBD2. The CDR3 runs to 16 residues. V shed 0 bases and J 3 bases; nucleotides not matched to a gene: 6. CDR1 is SGHRS, CDR2 YFSETQ, per germline. CDR3 bases: TGCGCCAGCAGCTTGGTCGGGGGGAAGGACTACAATGAGCAGTTCTTC. Residues: CASSLVGGKDYNEQFF.

The chain combines TRBV1 with TRBJ1-2; the table's TRBD1 call for D was not verified on the DNA. TRBV1 is a listed pseudogene. This CDR3 is 17 amino acids long. The DNA of the CDR3 is TGCACCAGCAGCCTACGACAGGGGGCGCTTTTTGACCATGGCTACACCTTC. The encoded protein is CTSSLRQGALFDHGYTF.

The chain is built from TRBV11-2 and TRBJ2-1; a weak D match, TRBD2 (6 bases). The CDR3 is 11 amino acids. Germline CDR1 SGHAT, CDR2 FQNNGV. Between the trimmed V and J ends, which lost 8 bases and 4 bases, there was a span of 6 bases. The CDR3 is CASLAYNEQFF. CDR3 nucleotide sequence: TGTGCCAGCCTAGCGTACAATGAGCAGTTCTTC.

CDR3 DNA sequence: TGTGCCAGCAGTTACTCGTGGCAGCCCCTTCGGACCCAGTACTTC. It translates to CASSYSWQPLRTQYF. V and J are TRBV6-5 and TRBJ2-5; D uncertain. V was cut by 0 bases and J by 7 bases, with 15 bases left in between. CDR3 length equals 15 residues. In germline, CDR1 is MNHEY, CDR2 SVGAGI.

This clone showed up just once. The chain recombines TRBV27 with TRBJ1-5; 7 bases align to TRBD1. The V segment lost 6 bases and the J segment 3 bases; nucleotides outside the gene matches: 14. CDR1 and CDR2 (germline): MNHEY, SMNVEV (reference sequence). The CDR3 is made up of 17 amino acids. The CDR3 spells CASRAHAARGNNQPQHF. For the CDR3, the DNA is TGTGCCAGCAGAGCCCATGCGGCCAGGGGGAACAATCAGCCCCAGCATTTT.

This clone was observed once. This rearrangement joins TRBV7-9 to TRBJ2-2, with 11 bases that match TRBD2. In germline, CDR1 is SEHNR, CDR2 FQNEAQ (reference sequence). J was trimmed by 1 base and V by 5 bases; bases with no gene match: 12. The CDR3 extends over 19 amino acids. CDR3 sequence (DNA): TGTGCCAGCAGCACTGACAGGGGACTAGCGGTGCTGAACACCGGGGAGCTGTTTTTT. Its translation: CASSTDRGLAVLNTGELFF.

This clone was observed a few times. V is TRBV5-1 and J is TRBJ1-1; D may be TRBD1 (5 bases). Germline CDR1 and CDR2: SGHRS and YFSETQ. CDR3 length equals 14 residues. Trimming took off 1 base at V and 3 bases at J, with 10 bases between the two ends. DNA of the CDR3: TGCGCCAGCAGCTTGCGGTGGGGGGACACTGAAGCTTTCTTT. Translating gives CASSLRWGDTEAFF.

Only one count was recorded for this clone. This chain connects TRBV6-4 to TRBJ2-1; 7 nucleotides match TRBD2. Germline loops: CDR1 MRHNA, CDR2 SNTAGT. The CDR3 length is 15 residues. With V trimmed by 2 bases and J by 7 bases, 8 bases remained unmatched. CDR3 region: CASSDNSGGRNEQFF. In DNA form, the CDR3 reads TGTGCCAGCAGTGACAACTCCGGGGGGAGGAATGAGCAGTTCTTC.

The rearrangement links TRBV7-8 to TRBJ2-1, with D possibly being TRBD2 (6 bases). The CDR3 loop spans 15 amino acids. Trimming took off 6 bases at V and 10 bases at J, with 22 bases between the two ends. In germline, CDR1 is SGHVS, CDR2 FQNEAQ. The CDR3 DNA is TGTGCCAGCAGTCGAGGGAGGACTTCCCAACGGGAGCAGTTCTTC. This sequence encodes CASSRGRTSQREQFF.